This T cell receptor beta chain was captured in a study of lung T cells in sarcoidosis with Löfgren's syndrome. Trimming took 3 bases from V and 6 from J, leaving 8 bases between them. Germline CDR1 and CDR2: MDHEN and SYDVKM. The CDR3 has 13 residues. This clonotype was seen many times. What it recognizes is unknown. TCRdb used MiXCR to reprocess the reads, holding one entry per CDR3 protein. The top ten hold approximately 2.2% of the sample, which has 60,000 or so distinct CDR3 sequences, roughly 20% seen once. Study-wide results and limits: Shared TRAV12-1 and TRBV2 CDR3 motifs were reported across several patients.

The sequence derives from a human donor with sarcoidosis (Löfgren's syndrome or another form), or a control subject (not recorded which). Sample: CD4+ T cells from PBMCs. The gene calls are TRBV28 and TRBJ1-4, with D unclear. CDR3 loop: CASSLDGYEKLFF. CDR3 bases: TGTGCCAGCAGTTTGGACGGATATGAAAAACTGTTTTTT.